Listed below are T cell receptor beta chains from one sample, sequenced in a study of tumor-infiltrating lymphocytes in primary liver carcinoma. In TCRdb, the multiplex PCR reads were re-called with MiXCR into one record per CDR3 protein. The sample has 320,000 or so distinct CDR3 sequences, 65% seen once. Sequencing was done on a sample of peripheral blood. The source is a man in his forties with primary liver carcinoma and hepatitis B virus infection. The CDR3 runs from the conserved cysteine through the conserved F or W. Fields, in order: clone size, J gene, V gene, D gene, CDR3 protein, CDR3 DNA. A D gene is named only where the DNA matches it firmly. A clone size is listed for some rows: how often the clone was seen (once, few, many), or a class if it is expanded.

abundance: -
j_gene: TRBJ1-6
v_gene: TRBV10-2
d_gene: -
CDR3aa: CASRLHGGENSPLHF
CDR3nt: TGCGCCAGCAGGTTACATGGGGGCGAGAATTCACCCCTTCACTTT

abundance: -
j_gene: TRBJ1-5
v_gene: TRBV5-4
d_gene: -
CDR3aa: CASSQTPVSNQPQHF
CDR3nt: TGTGCCAGCAGCCAAACGCCAGTCAGTAATCAGCCCCAGCATTTT

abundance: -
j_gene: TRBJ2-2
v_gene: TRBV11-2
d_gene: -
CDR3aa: CASSSGLAWGPGELFF
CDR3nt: TGTGCCAGCAGCTCAGGACTGGCGTGGGGCCCCGGGGAGCTGTTTTTT

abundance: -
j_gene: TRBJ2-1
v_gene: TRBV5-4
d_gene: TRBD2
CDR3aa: CASSSTSGRMFGQFF
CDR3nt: TGTGCCAGCAGCTCGACTAGCGGGAGAATGTTCGGGCAGTTCTTC

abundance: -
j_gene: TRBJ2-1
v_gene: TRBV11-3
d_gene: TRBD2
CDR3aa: CASSQTSRSIEQFF
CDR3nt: TGTGCCAGCAGCCAGACTAGCAGGAGCATTGAGCAGTTCTTC

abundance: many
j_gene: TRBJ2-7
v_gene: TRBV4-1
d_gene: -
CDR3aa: CASSQGMTAYEQYF
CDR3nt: TGCGCCAGCAGCCAAGGTATGACAGCCTACGAGCAGTACTTC

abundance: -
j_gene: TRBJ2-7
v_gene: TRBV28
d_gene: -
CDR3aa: CASTLGAGSSYEQYF
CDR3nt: TGTGCCAGCACCTTGGGGGCAGGGAGCTCCTACGAGCAGTACTTC

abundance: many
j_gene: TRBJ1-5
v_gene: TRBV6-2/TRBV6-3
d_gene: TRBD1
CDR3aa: CASSYRGHSNQPQHF
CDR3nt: TGTGCCAGCAGTTACAGGGGGCATAGCAATCAGCCCCAGCATTTT

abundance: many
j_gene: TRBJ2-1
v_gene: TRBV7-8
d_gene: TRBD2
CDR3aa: CASSLRTSGRRSYNEQFF
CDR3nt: TGTGCCAGCAGCTTGCGGACTAGCGGGAGGAGGTCCTACAATGAGCAGTTCTTC

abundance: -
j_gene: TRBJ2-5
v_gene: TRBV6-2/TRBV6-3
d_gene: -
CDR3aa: CASSSRTDMETQCF
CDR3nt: TGTGCCAGCAGTTCACGGACAGATATGGAGACCCAGTGCTTC

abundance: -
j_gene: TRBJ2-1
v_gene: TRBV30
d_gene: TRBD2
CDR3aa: CAWRPTSGRVKNERFF
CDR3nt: TGTGCCTGGAGACCTACTAGCGGGAGAGTCAAGAATGAGCGGTTCTTC

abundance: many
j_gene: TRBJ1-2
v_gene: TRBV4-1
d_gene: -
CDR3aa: CASSQGQDYGYTF
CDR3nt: TGCGCCAGCAGCCAAGGTCAGGACTATGGCTACACCTTC

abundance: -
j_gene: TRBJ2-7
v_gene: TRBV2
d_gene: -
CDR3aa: CASSLDPGATYEQYF
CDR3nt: TGTGCCAGCAGTCTCGACCCGGGGGCAACCTACGAGCAGTACTTC

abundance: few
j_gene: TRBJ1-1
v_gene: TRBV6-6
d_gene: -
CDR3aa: CASSYGIGTEAFF
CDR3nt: TGTGCCAGCAGTTACGGGATCGGCACTGAAGCTTTCTTT

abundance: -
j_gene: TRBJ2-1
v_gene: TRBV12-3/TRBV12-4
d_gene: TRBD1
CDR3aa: CASSPPGTGPYNEQLF
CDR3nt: TGTGCCAGCAGTCCACCAGGGACAGGCCCTTACAATGAGCAGCTCTTC

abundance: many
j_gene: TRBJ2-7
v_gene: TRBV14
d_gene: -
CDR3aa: CASSQVRGISDEQYF
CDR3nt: TGTGCCAGCAGCCAAGTGAGGGGGATTAGCGACGAGCAGTACTTC

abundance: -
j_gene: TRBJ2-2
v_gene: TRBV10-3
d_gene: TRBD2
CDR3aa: CAISQTSWRNTGELFF
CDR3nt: TGTGCCATCAGTCAGACTAGCTGGAGGAACACCGGGGAGCTGTTTTTT

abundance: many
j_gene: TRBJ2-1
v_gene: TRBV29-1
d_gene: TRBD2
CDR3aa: CSVAGLAGIGEQFF
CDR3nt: TGCAGCGTCGCCGGACTAGCGGGAATCGGTGAGCAGTTCTTC

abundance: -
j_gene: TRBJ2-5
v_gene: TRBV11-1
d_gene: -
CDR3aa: CASGNSQETQYF
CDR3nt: TGTGCCAGCGGCAACAGCCAAGAGACCCAGTACTTC

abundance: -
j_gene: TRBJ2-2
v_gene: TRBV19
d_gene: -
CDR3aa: CASSALAPGELFF
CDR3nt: TGTGCCAGTAGTGCACTAGCTCCCGGGGAGCTGTTTTTT

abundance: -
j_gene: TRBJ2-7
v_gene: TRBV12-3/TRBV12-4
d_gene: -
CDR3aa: CATGRGGYEQYF
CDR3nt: TGTGCCACCGGACGGGGCGGATACGAGCAGTACTTC

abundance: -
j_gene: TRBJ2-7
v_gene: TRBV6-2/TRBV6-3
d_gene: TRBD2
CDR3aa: CASSYPTSGRFTYGQYF
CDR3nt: TGTGCCAGCAGTTACCCGACTAGCGGGAGGTTTACCTACGGGCAGTACTTC

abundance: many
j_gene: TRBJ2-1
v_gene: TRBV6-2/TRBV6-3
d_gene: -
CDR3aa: CASSSRSMDEQFF
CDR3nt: TGTGCCAGCAGTTCCCGGTCTATGGATGAGCAGTTCTTC

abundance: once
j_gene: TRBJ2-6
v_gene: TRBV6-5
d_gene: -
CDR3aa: CTRSRQGRAGANVLTF
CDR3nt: TGTACCAGAAGTAGACAGGGGAGGGCTGGGGCCAACGTCCTGACTTTC

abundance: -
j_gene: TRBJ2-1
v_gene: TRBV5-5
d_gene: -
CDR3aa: CASSLYQDPRQFF
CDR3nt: TGTGCCAGCAGCTTGTATCAGGACCCCAGGCAGTTCTTC

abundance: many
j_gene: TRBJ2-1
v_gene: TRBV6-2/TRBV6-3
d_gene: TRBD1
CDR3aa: CASSYERGRPGREQFF
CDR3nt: TGTGCCAGCAGTTATGAGAGGGGGCGTCCGGGCCGGGAGCAGTTCTTC

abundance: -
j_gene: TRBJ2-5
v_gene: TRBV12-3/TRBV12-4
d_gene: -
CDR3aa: CASSLLGVETQHF
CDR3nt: TGTGCCAGCAGTTTGTTAGGGGTCGAGACCCAGCACTTC

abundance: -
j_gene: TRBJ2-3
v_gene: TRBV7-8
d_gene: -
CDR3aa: CASSLSAIGDTQYF
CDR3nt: TGTGCCAGCAGCTTATCAGCTATCGGAGATACGCAGTATTTT

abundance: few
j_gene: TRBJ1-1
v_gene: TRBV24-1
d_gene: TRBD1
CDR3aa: CATTGGAGNTEAFF
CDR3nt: TGTGCCACTACAGGGGGCGCGGGGAACACTGAAGCTTTCTTT

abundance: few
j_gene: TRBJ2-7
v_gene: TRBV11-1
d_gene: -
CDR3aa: CASRGERYCEKYF
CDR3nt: TGTGCCAGCAGGGGGGAGCGATACTGCGAGAAGTACTTC

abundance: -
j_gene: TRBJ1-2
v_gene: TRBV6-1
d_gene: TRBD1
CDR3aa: CTSIPGTDYGYAF
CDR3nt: TGTACCAGTATTCCCGGGACAGACTATGGCTACGCCTTC

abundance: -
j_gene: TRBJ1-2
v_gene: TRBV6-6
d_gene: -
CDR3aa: CASSQGGGGGYTF
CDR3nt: TGTGCCAGCAGCCAAGGGGGGGGGGGGGGCTACACCTTC

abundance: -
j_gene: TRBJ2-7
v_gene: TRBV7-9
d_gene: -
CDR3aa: CASSRGDEQYF
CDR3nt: TGTGCCAGCAGCAGAGGGGACGAGCAGTACTTC

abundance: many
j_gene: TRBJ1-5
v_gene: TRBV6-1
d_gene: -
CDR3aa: CASTQSSSNQPQHF
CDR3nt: TGTGCCAGCACTCAAAGTAGTAGCAATCAGCCCCAGCATTTT

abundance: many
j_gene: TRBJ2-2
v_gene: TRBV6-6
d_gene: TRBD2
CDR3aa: CASSYLGASGRKRELFF
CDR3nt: TGTGCCAGCAGTTACCTCGGGGCTAGCGGGAGGAAAAGGGAGCTGTTTTTT

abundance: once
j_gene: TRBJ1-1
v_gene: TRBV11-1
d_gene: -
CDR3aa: CVSGLDLNTEAFF
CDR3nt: TGTGTCAGCGGGCTGGACTTAAACACTGAAGCTTTCTTT

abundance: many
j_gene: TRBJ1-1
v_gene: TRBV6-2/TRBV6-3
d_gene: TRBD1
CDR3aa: CATQNSGGAGNTEAFF
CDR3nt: TGTGCCACTCAAAATTCAGGGGGCGCGGGAAACACTGAAGCTTTCTTT

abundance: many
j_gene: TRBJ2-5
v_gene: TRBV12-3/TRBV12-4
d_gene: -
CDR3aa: CASSLLRKETQYF
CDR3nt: TGTGCCAGCAGCCTCCTCCGTAAAGAGACCCAGTACTTC

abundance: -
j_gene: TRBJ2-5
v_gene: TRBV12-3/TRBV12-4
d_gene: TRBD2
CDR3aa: CTNSLAGVETQYF
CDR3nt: TGTACCAATTCGCTAGCGGGAGTGGAGACCCAGTACTTC

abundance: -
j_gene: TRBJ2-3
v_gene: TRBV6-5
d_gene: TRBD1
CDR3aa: CASSPGQASGRTDTRYF
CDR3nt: TGTGCCAGCAGTCCGGGACAGGCTAGTGGGAGAACAGATACGCGGTATTTT

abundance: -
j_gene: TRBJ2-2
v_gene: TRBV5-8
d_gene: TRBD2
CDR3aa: CASSLLGLAGLPKTGELFF
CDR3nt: TGTGCCAGCAGCTTGCTAGGACTAGCGGGGTTACCGAAAACCGGGGAGCTGTTTTTT

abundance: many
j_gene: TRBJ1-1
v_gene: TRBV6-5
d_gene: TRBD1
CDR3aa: CASIDRAGTEAFF
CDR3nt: TGTGCCAGTATTGACAGGGCTGGCACTGAAGCTTTCTTT

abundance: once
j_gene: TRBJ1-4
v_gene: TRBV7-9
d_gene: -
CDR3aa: CVSSQPPPGKLFF
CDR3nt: TGTGTCAGCAGCCAACCCCCTCCCGGCAAACTGTTTTTT

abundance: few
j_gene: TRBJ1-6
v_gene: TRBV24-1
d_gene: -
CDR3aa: CATHETEDYRSPLHF
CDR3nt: TGTGCCACCCATGAGACGGAGGATTATAGATCACCCCTCCACTTT

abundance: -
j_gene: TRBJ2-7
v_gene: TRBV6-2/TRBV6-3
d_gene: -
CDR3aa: CANSPEWVYEQYF
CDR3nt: TGTGCCAACAGCCCCGAGTGGGTCTACGAGCAGTACTTC

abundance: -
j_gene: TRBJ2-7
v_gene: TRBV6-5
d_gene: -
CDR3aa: CASSRDLERRRYEQYF
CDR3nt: TGTGCCAGCAGCAGGGATTTGGAGAGGAGACGCTACGAGCAGTACTTC

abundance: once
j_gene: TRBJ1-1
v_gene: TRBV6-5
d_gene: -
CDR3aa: CTSRHMNSEAFF
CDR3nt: TGTACCAGCAGACACATGAACAGTGAAGCTTTCTTT

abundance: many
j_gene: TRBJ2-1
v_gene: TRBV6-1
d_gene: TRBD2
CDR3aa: CASSETLTRLAGNEQFF
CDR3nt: TGTGCCAGCAGTGAAACTTTAACGAGACTAGCGGGTAATGAGCAGTTCTTC

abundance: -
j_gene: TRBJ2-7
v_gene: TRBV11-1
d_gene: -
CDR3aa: CASSRTTYSSYEQCF
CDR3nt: TGTGCCAGCAGCCGTACTACCTACAGCTCCTACGAGCAGTGCTTC

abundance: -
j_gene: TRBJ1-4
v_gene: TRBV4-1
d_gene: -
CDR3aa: CASSQDLGSTNEKLFF
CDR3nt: TGCGCCAGCAGCCAAGATCTGGGATCAACTAATGAAAAACTGTTTTTT

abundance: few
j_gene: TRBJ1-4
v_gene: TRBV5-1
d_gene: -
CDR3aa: CASSLERGNEKLFF
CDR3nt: TGCGCCAGCAGCCTGGAAAGGGGGAATGAAAAACTGTTTTTT

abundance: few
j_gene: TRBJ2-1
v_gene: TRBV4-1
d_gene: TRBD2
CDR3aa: CASSHLAGNNEQFF
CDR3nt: TGCGCCAGCAGCCATTTAGCGGGTAACAATGAGCAGTTCTTC

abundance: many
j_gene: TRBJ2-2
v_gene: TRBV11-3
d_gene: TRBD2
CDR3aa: CASSLDGGRRAGELFF
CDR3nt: TGTGCCAGCAGCTTAGACGGCGGGAGGAGGGCCGGGGAGCTGTTTTTT

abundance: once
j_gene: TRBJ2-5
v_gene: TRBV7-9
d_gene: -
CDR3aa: CASSLVGTGETQYF
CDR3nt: TGTGCCAGCAGCTTAGTTGGGACCGGAGAGACTCAGTACTTC

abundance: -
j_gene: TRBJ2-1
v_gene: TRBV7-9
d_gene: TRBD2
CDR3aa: CASSPFLAGSYNEQFF
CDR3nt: TGTGCCAGCAGCCCTTTTCTAGCGGGATCCTACAATGAGCAGTTCTTC

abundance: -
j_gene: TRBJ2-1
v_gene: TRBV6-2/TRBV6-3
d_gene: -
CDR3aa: CASKLVGENEQFF
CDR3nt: TGTGCCAGCAAGCTAGTGGGAGAGAATGAGCAGTTCTTC